This T cell receptor beta chain came from a study of cytomegalovirus exposure and HLA in healthy donors. Notes on the study in general: Follow-up analysis seemed to connect common viral pathogens with several of the most significant clusters identified. Per published reports, the classifier diagnosed cytomegalovirus status with high specificity and sensitivity. It was shown in a later analysis that HLA-associated TCR beta chains were more clonally expanded than other, equally common chains.

Primers included in the PCR were 60 Vbeta and 13 Jbeta primers. As handled by the study authors: Counted up in a later analysis, unique TCR beta chains came to some 82 million, with around 10 million shared. Sequencing used immunoSEQ multiplex PCR; TCRdb keeps in-frame clones, though not all of them. V and J calls plus clone size are reproduced from that table; the DNA served to infer D and trimming. The ten most abundant clones cover about 2.1% of a sample with approximately 130,000 clones. Concerning this clone itself: Its matching antigen is unknown.

The CDR3 extends over 15 amino acids. Per germline, CDR1 LNHDA and CDR2 SQIVND (reference sequence). Between the trimmed V and J ends, which lost 1 base and 4 bases, there was a span of 13 bases. Source material: PBMCs. The rearrangement links TRBV19 to TRBJ1-1; D not resolved. The clonotype comes from a woman aged 55-75 years in good health and CMV-seronegative. The CDR3 here is CASSIAGPGSTEAFF. In nucleotides, the CDR3 is TGTGCCAGTAGTATAGCCGGGCCGGGATCCACTGAAGCTTTCTTT.